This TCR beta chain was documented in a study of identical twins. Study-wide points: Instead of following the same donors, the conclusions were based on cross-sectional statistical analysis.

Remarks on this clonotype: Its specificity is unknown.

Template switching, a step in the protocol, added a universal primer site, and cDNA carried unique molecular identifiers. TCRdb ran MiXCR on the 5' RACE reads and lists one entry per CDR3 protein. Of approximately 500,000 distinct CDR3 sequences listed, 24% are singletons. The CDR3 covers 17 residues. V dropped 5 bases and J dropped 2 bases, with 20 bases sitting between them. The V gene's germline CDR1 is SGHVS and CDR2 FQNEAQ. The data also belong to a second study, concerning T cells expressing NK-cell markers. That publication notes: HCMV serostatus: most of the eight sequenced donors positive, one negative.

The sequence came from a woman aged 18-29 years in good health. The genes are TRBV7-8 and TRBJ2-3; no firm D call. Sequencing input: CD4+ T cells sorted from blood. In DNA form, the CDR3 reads TGTGCCAGCAGCCCTTACCCCGGGCCTGGTGACACAGATACGCAGTATTTT. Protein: CASSPYPGPGDTDTQYF.